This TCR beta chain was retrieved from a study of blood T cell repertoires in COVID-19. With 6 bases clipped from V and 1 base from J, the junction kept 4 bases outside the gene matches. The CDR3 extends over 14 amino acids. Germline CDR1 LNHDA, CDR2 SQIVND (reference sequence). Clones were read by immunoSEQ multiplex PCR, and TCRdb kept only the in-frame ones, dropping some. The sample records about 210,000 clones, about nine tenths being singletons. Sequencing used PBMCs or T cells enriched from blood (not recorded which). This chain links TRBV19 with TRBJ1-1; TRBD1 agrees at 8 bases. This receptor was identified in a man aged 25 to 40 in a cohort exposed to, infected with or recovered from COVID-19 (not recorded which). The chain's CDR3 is CASSRGRGNTEAFF. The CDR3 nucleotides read TGTGCCAGTAGCAGGGGGCGCGGGAACACTGAAGCTTTCTTT.